This T cell receptor beta chain was profiled in a study of T cell responses to AZD1222 COVID-19 vaccine. This table comes from immunoSEQ multiplex PCR, and its TCRdb copy is limited to in-frame clones, with some not included. Of 150,000 or so clones in the sample, 85% to 90% are singletons; the top ten hold approximately 9%. Study-wide points: Among the donors, most were white British and more were female, and clonal diversity was possibly underestimated.

Germline CDR1 is MNHEY and CDR2 is SMNVEV (reference sequence). There are 14 residues in the CDR3. The V end was cut by 4 bases, the J end by 1 base, with 8 bases between. Notes on this clone: Antigen specificity is unknown.

The TCR sequence derives from an adult who received the AZD1222 COVID-19 vaccine. V gene TRBV27 combines with J gene TRBJ1-3, with D perhaps TRBD1 (6 bases). Here the sequenced sample was peripheral blood, taken 28 days after the second AZD1222 dose. The CDR3 here is CASSSRGSGNTIYF. The CDR3 nucleotides are TGTGCCAGCAGTTCTAGGGGGTCTGGAAACACCATATATTTT.